The source of this T cell receptor beta chain is a study of T cells expressing NK-cell markers. About the research overall: Cells sorted as CD3+CD56+NKG2C+, CD3+CD56+NKG2C- and CD3+CD56-NKG2C+ T cells supplied the TCR beta repertoires. Sequenced donors, eight in total, included seven who were HCMV-seropositive and one who was seronegative. Study findings and constraints: The dominant NKG2C+ clonotypes represented 1.0-7.0% of CD8+ T cells in five to seven donors. Similarly, these clonotypes led the CD3+CD56-NKG2C+ fraction as well in a handful of donors.

As regards this clonotype: Its antigen is unknown.

TCRdb reprocessed the 5' RACE reads and reports one entry per CDR3 protein, with no DNA. Recorded for this sample: 500,000 to 600,000 distinct CDR3 sequences. The CDR3 is 15 amino acids. The germline CDR1 and CDR2 sequences are MGHDK and SYGVNS. The receptor's source is a man younger than 35 in good health. V usage is TRBV25-1 and J usage is TRBJ2-3. The sample was blood T cells: a sorted CD56 or NKG2C T cell subset, CD4+ or CD8+ T cells, or bulk PBMC T cells (not recorded which). The CDR3 spells CASSESTPGTDTQYF. Looking up the rest from reference TRBV25-1 and TRBJ2-3 gives the full variable domain: EADIYQTPRYLVIGTGKKITLECSQTMGHDKMYWYQQDPGMELHLIHYSYGVNSTEKGDLSSESTVSRIRTEHFPLTLESARPSHTSQYLCASSESTPGTDTQYFGPGTRLTVL.